The sequence of this TCR beta chain was determined in a study of T cells in Graves' hyperthyroidism and ophthalmopathy. CDR3 size: 15 residues. With 5 bases removed from V and 1 base from J, the gap between germline ends came to 13 bases. This clonotype was seen ten or more times. The source material, RNA transcripts, was used to amplify TCR beta CDR3 regions. HTBI primers were employed in a first-round RT-PCR of the TCR CDR3. MiXCR was run by TCRdb on the multiplex PCR reads, yielding one entry per CDR3 protein. The top ten clones hold about 70% of a sample with a few hundred thousand distinct CDR3 sequences, roughly 25% of them seen once.

This TCR came from a man in his fifties or sixties with Graves' hyperthyroidism. The sequenced material came from blood. V gene TRBV12-3 or TRBV12-4 combines with J gene TRBJ2-3; D not certain. This chain's CDR3 is CASSISEFRTDTQYF. The CDR3, as DNA: TGTGCCAGCAGTATCTCAGAGTTCCGCACAGATACGCAGTATTTT.